What follows are 20 T cell receptor beta chains derived from one specimen sequenced in a study of shared clonotypes between healthy human individuals. Generated by immunoSEQ multiplex PCR, the TCRdb table keeps only in-frame clones and is missing some. The data show around 2.5 million clones, 80% to 95% seen once. Sequencing used naive CD4+ T cells from PBMCs. The subset was: CD45RA+ positively selected. These receptors all come from a man between 18 and 35 years old in good health. Some clones in this sample may be carry-over from other donors' samples.

The rearrangement joins TRBV7-2 to TRBJ1-2; tentative D call: TRBD1 (6 bases). Trimming took 1 base from V and 6 from J, leaving 9 bases between them. CDR1 is SGHTA, CDR2 FQGNSA, per germline. The CDR3 length is 13 residues. CDR3 DNA sequence: TGTGCCAGCAGCTTAGGGGGGGCCCATGGCTACACCTTC. Amino acids: CASSLGGAHGYTF.

The chain couples TRBV6-1 to TRBJ1-5, with 8 bases matching TRBD1. The CDR3 extends over 14 amino acids. Per germline, CDR1 MNHNS and CDR2 SASEGT. The V gene end was trimmed by 6 bases and the J gene end by 4 bases; junction bases not matched to a gene: 5. CDR3 sequence reads: CASSIRDRNQPQHF. The CDR3 DNA is TGTGCCAGCAGCATCCGGGACAGGAATCAGCCCCAGCATTTT.

The rearrangement links TRBV9 to TRBJ2-1; no firm D call. V was pared by 1 base and J by 0 bases, with 8 bases between. CDR3 length: 15 residues. Germline V gene sequence: CDR1 SGDLS, CDR2 YYNGEE. CDR3 bases: TGTGCCAGCAGCGTAATGGGCAGCTCCTACAATGAGCAGTTCTTC. Its protein is CASSVMGSSYNEQFF.

This chain connects TRBV4-2 to TRBJ2-2; TRBD1 matches at 7 bases. The CDR3 runs 15 residues. J lost 4 bases, V lost 1 base, and 3 bases had no gene match. Germline V gene sequence: CDR1 LGHNA, CDR2 YNFKEQ. DNA of the CDR3: TGTGCCAGCAGCCAAGTACCAGGGGGCACCGGGGAGCTGTTTTTT. It codes for CASSQVPGGTGELFF.

The chain couples TRBV28 to TRBJ1-3; TRBD1 matches 7 bases. The CDR3 covers 19 residues. Trimming took 0 bases from V and 0 from J; bases not matched to a gene: 11. Germline values: CDR1 MDHEN, CDR2 SYDVKM. The CDR3 nucleotides are TGTGCCAGCAGTTTATGGTGGCCAGGGGGAGACGACTCTGGAAACACCATATATTTT. It encodes CASSLWWPGGDDSGNTIYF.

This rearrangement joins TRBV5-4 to TRBJ2-2, with D hard to call. This CDR3 has 13 residues. Germline lookup yields CDR1 SGHNT and CDR2 YYREEE (reference sequence). The ends were cut back, 0 bases at V and 0 bases at J, with 0 bases in the middle. This CDR3 reads CASSLANTGELFF. CDR3 nucleotide sequence: TGTGCCAGCAGCTTGGCGAACACCGGGGAGCTGTTTTTT.

This chain joins TRBV7-3 and TRBJ2-3; no clear D gene. Germline V gene data show CDR1 as SGHTA and CDR2 as FQGTGA. Trimming shortened V by 2 bases and J by 0 bases, and 3 bases separated the two germline ends. CDR3 length equals 13 residues. The CDR3 bases are TGTGCCAGCAGCTTACAAAGCACAGATACGCAGTATTTT. As protein: CASSLQSTDTQYF.

V and J are TRBV19 and TRBJ1-1; D is unresolved. Trimming took off 8 bases at V and 0 bases at J, with 10 bases between the two ends. Germline CDR1 and CDR2: LNHDA and SQIVND (reference sequence). The CDR3 has 13 residues. CDR3 bases: TGTGCCAGTGAGGCCTCAATGAACACTGAAGCTTTCTTT. This sequence encodes CASEASMNTEAFF.

V usage is TRBV29-1 and J usage is TRBJ2-6; TRBD1 matches 7 bases. V shed 5 bases and J 0 bases; nucleotides not matched to a gene: 10. The germline V gene has CDR1 SQVTM and CDR2 ANQGSEA. The CDR3 loop spans 17 amino acids. Here the CDR3 DNA reads TGCAGCGTTATTATCCCGGGACAGCGCTCTGGGGCCAACGTCCTGACTTTC. It specifies CSVIIPGQRSGANVLTF.

This clone was seen only once. The rearrangement joins TRBV9 to TRBJ2-1; perhaps TRBD2 as D (5 bases). Trimming took off 2 bases at V and 0 bases at J, with 9 bases between the two ends. The CDR3 runs to 15 residues. Germline CDR1 and CDR2: SGDLS and YYNGEE. As DNA, the CDR3 is TGTGCCAGCAGCGTCGGGGATCCCTCCTACAATGAGCAGTTCTTC. Translating gives CASSVGDPSYNEQFF.

This clone has only one observation. This chain uses TRBV5-1 with TRBJ1-2; no clear D gene. The CDR3 is 15 amino acids. CDR1 and CDR2 from the germline V gene are SGHRS and YFSETQ. V dropped 3 bases and J dropped 2 bases, with 14 bases sitting between them. The CDR3 nucleotides read TGCGCCAGCAGCTGGGAGGGTGTTGGAAACTATGGCTACACCTTC. It is translated as CASSWEGVGNYGYTF.

This chain joins TRBV19 and TRBJ2-3; 8 nucleotides align to TRBD2. Unmatched junction bases numbered 7, after V lost 6 bases and J lost 2 bases. The germline CDR1 and CDR2 sequences are LNHDA and SQIVND (reference sequence). The CDR3 sequence is 15 residues long. The CDR3 is CASRTAGGNTDTQYF. The CDR3 DNA reads as TGTGCCAGTAGGACGGCGGGGGGAAACACAGATACGCAGTATTTT.

The gene calls are TRBV7-2 and TRBJ2-1, with 8 bases matching TRBD2. After removal of 5 bases from V and 8 bases from J, the junction contained 17 bases not matched to a gene. Germline V gene data show CDR1 as SGHTA and CDR2 as FQGNSA. This CDR3 spans 17 amino acids. Here the CDR3 DNA reads TGTGCCAGCAGCCCGAGCACAGGGTGGCTAGCGGGCGATGAGCAGTTCTTC. The encoded protein is CASSPSTGWLAGDEQFF.

The chain employs TRBV12-5 and TRBJ2-1, with D tentatively TRBD2 (6 bases). CDR1 is LGHNT and CDR2 is FRNRAP in the germline V gene. V was trimmed by 0 bases and J by 10 bases, leaving 7 bases between them. This CDR3 contains 12 residues. This CDR3 is CASGLVGREQFF. CDR3 nucleotide sequence: TGTGCTAGTGGTTTGGTAGGGAGGGAGCAGTTCTTC.

The chain links TRBV28 to TRBJ1-6, with unresolved D. The V end lost 4 bases, the J end lost 12 bases, and 10 bases lay between the germline ends. The CDR3 length is 12 residues. Germline CDR1 reads MDHEN; CDR2 reads SYDVKM. CDR3 coding DNA: TGTGCCAGCAGTTCTACAGACGAACCCCTCCACTTT. It codes for CASSSTDEPLHF.

This clone has only one observation. The chain recombines TRBV5-4 with TRBJ2-3; D is unresolved. This CDR3 spans 13 amino acids. The V gene lost 4 bases and the J gene lost 4 bases, with 10 bases spanning the gap. Germline-derived CDR1 and CDR2 are SGHNT and YYREEE (reference sequence). The CDR3, as DNA: TGTGCCAGCAGCCCCCATGAAGCAGATACGCAGTATTTT. Its translation: CASSPHEADTQYF.

This clone showed up just once. CDR3 amino acids: CASSVGPGGLTGELFF. In DNA, the CDR3 is TGTGCCAGCAGCGTAGGCCCGGGAGGCCTCACCGGGGAGCTGTTTTTT. The chain joins TRBV9 to TRBJ2-2, with TRBD2 identical over 7 bases. The germline CDR1 and CDR2 sequences are SGDLS and YYNGEE. J lost 4 bases, V lost 0 bases, and 6 bases had no gene match. The CDR3 has 16 amino acids. Full variable domain (rest looked up from reference TRBV9 and TRBJ2-2): DSGVTQTPKHLITATGQRVTLRCSPRSGDLSVYWYQQSLDQGLQFLIQYYNGEERAKGNILERFSAQQFPDLHSELNLSSLELGDSALYFCASSVGPGGLTGELFFGEGSRLTVL.

The chain recombines TRBV6-6 with TRBJ1-4; no reliable D call. This CDR3 contains 14 residues. Trimming shortened V by 7 bases and J by 3 bases, and 12 bases separated the two germline ends. CDR1 MNHNY and CDR2 SVGAGI come from the germline V gene (reference sequence). The CDR3 is CASTPTGANEKLFF. CDR3 bases: TGTGCCAGCACCCCTACCGGAGCTAATGAAAAACTGTTTTTT.

The chain recombines TRBV5-6 with TRBJ2-7, with D perhaps matching TRBD2 (6 bases). This CDR3 contains 17 residues. Germline loops: CDR1 SGHDT, CDR2 YYEEEE. V lost 5 bases to trimming and J lost 0 bases, with 21 bases between them. This chain's CDR3 is CASSRGPTAGGSYEQYF. The CDR3 DNA is TGTGCCAGCAGTCGTGGGCCGACAGCGGGTGGCTCCTACGAGCAGTACTTC.

V and J are TRBV18 and TRBJ1-2; TRBD1 matches at 7 bases. Per germline, CDR1 KGHSH and CDR2 LQKENI. The V gene end was trimmed by 3 bases and the J gene end by 7 bases; junction bases not matched to a gene: 11. The CDR3 length is 15 residues. The CDR3 is CASSPVLQGQFGYTF. As DNA, the CDR3 is TGTGCCAGCTCACCGGTCTTACAGGGGCAATTTGGCTACACCTTC.